A single count supports the clone carrying this TCR beta chain. As handled by the study authors: It was from reference gene primer amplification that nucleated cell counts were estimated. The data were produced by immunoSEQ multiplex PCR, yet TCRdb's version contains in-frame clones alone and is incomplete. The V and J calls and clone size come from that table; D and trimming were worked out from the DNA. In the table there are approximately 210,000 clones, around 92% of which are singletons. Recovered Cohort 3 donors showed two negative PCRs, clearance, or symptom resolution. The CDR3 totals 17 residues. Germline V gene sequence: CDR1 SGHNT, CDR2 YYREEE (reference sequence). V lost 0 bases, J lost 8 bases, and 21 bases lay in between. The source of the sample is a study of blood T cell repertoires in COVID-19. Study at large: There were acute and convalescent COVID-19 samples, and they came from the United States, Italy and Spain.

The TCR was taken from a woman aged 18 to 35 who had recovered from COVID-19. This rearrangement joins TRBV5-4 to TRBJ2-1; the D gene is possibly TRBD1 (5 bases). Sequencing used PBMCs or T cells enriched from blood (not recorded which). CDR3 in amino acids: CASSLVSPSGNVDEQFF. DNA of the CDR3: TGTGCCAGCAGCTTGGTTTCACCCTCAGGGAATGTCGATGAGCAGTTCTTC.